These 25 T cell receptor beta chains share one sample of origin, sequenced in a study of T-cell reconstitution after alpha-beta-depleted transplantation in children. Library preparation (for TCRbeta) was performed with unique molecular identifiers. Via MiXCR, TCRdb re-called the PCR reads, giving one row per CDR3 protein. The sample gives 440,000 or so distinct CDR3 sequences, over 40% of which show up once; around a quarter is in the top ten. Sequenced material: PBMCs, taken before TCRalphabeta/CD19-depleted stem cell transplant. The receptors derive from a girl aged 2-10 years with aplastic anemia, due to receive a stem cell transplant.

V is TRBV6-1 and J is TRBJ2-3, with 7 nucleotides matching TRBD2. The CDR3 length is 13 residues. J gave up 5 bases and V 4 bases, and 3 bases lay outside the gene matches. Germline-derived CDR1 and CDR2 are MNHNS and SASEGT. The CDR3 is CASSAERGDTQYF. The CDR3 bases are TGTGCCAGCAGTGCAGAGCGGGGAGATACGCAGTATTTT.

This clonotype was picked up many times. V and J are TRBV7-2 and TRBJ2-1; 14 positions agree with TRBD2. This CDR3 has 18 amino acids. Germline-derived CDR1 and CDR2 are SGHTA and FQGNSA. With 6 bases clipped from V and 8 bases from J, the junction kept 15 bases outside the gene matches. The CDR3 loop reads CASRRPTTGTSGSHEQFF. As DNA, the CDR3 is TGTGCCAGCAGAAGACCGACCACCGGGACTAGCGGGAGTCATGAGCAGTTCTTC.

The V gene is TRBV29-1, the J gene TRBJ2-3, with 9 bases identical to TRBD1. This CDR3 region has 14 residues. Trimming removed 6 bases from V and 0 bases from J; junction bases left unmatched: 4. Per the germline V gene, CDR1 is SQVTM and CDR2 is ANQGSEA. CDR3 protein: CSVPGTGSTDTQYF. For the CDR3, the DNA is TGCAGCGTCCCCGGGACAGGGAGCACAGATACGCAGTATTTT.

The DNA of the CDR3 is TGTGCCACCACTGAGGGGAGGGTAAATCTCACCTTC. Translated, it gives CATTEGRVNLTF. The chain employs TRBV12-3 or TRBV12-4 and TRBJ1-2; D perhaps matches TRBD1 (5 bases). The V gene lost 10 bases and the J gene lost 13 bases, with 22 bases spanning the gap. The CDR3 sequence is 12 residues long.

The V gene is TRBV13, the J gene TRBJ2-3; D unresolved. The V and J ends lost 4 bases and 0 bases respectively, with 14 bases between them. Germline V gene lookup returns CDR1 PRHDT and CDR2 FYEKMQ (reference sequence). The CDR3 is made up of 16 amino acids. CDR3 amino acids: CASSWSTFTSTDTQYF. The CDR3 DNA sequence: TGTGCCAGCAGCTGGAGTACTTTCACTAGCACAGATACGCAGTATTTT.

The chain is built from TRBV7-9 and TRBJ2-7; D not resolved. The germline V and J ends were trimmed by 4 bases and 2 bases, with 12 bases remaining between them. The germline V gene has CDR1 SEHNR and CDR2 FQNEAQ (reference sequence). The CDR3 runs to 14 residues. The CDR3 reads CASSYSVDPYEQYF. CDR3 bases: TGTGCCAGCAGCTACAGCGTGGACCCCTACGAGCAGTACTTC.

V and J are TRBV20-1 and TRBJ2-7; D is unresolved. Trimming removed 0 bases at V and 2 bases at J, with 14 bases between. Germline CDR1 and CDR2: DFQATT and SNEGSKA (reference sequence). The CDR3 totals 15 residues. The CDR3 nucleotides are TGCAGTGCTAGAGATGTCGTGACTCTAACCTACGAGCAGTACTTC. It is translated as CSARDVVTLTYEQYF.

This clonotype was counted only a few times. CDR3 DNA sequence: TGTGCCAGCAAACTAGACAGGGGATACGTCTCTGGGGCCAACGTCCTGACTTTC. This codes for CASKLDRGYVSGANVLTF. The gene calls are TRBV5-6 and TRBJ2-6; 8 bases line up with TRBD1. This CDR3 spans 18 amino acids. Trimming took 6 bases from V and 0 from J; bases not matched to a gene: 11. Germline CDR1 is SGHDT and CDR2 is YYEEEE.

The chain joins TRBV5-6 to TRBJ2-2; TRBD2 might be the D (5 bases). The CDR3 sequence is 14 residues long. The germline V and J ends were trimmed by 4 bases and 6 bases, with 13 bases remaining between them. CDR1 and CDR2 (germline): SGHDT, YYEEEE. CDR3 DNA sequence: TGTGCCAGCAGCCCGGTGGGGAGCTCCGGGGAGCTGTTTTTT. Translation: CASSPVGSSGELFF.

The CDR3 sequence: CASSQAGTGAYEQYF. CDR3 DNA: TGCGCCAGCAGCCAAGCGGGGACAGGGGCCTACGAGCAGTACTTC. This chain joins TRBV4-1 and TRBJ2-7, with 10 bases that match TRBD1. After removal of 1 base from V and 2 bases from J, the junction contained 2 bases not matched to a gene. The CDR3 loop spans 15 amino acids. Germline CDR1 is MGHRA and CDR2 is YSYEKL.

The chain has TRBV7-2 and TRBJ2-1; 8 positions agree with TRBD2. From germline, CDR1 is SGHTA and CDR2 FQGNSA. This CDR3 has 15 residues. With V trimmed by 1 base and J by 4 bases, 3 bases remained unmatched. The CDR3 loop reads CASSLEAGVYNEQFF. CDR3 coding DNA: TGTGCCAGCAGCTTAGAAGCGGGGGTTTACAATGAGCAGTTCTTC.

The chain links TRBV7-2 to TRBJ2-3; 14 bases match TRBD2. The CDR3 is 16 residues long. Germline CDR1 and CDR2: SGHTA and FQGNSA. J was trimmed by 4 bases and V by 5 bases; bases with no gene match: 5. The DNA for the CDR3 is TGTGCCAGCAGCCCGGGGACTAGCGGGGGTGCAGATACGCAGTATTTT. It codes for CASSPGTSGGADTQYF.

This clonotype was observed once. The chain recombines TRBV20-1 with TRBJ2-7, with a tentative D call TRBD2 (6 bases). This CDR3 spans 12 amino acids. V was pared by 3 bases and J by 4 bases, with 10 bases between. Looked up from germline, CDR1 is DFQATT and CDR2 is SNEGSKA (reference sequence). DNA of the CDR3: TGCAGTGCTAGGGCGGGGAAATACGAGCAGTACTTC. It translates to CSARAGKYEQYF.

This CDR3 reads CASSSTGLAGLEQFF. The CDR3 coding sequence is TGTGCCAGCAGCTCGACCGGACTAGCGGGATTGGAGCAGTTCTTC. The chain recombines TRBV7-2 with TRBJ2-1; TRBD2 matches 12 bases. The CDR3 contains 15 residues. The trim removed 4 bases at V and 10 bases at J, leaving 8 bases unmatched. Germline CDR1 and CDR2: SGHTA and FQGNSA.

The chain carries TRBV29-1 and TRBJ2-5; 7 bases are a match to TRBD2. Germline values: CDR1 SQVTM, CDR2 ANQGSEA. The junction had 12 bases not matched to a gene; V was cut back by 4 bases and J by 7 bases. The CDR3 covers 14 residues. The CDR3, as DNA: TGCAGCGTTGTCCTTGGGGGGGGAGGGAGGACCCAGTACTTC. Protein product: CSVVLGGGGRTQYF.

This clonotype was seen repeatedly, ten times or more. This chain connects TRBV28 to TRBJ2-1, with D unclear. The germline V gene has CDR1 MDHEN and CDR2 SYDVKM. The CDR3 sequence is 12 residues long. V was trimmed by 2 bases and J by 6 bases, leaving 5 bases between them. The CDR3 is CASSLNFNEQFF. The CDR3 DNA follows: TGTGCCAGCAGTTTAAACTTCAATGAGCAGTTCTTC.

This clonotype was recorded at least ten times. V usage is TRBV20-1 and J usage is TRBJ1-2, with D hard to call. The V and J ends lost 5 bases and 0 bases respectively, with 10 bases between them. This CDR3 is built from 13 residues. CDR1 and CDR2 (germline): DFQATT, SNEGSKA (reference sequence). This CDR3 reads CSAPRLANYGYTF. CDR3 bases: TGCAGTGCTCCACGATTAGCTAACTATGGCTACACCTTC.

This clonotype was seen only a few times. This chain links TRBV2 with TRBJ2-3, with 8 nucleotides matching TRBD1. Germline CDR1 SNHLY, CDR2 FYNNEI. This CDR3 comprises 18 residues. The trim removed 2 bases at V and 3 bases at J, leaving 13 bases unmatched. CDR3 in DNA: TGTGCCAGCAGTGAATCGTCATGGACAGGGAAAAGGACAGATACGCAGTATTTT. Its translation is CASSESSWTGKRTDTQYF. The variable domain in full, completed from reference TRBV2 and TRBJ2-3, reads EPEVTQTPSHQVTQMGQEVILRCVPISNHLYFYWYRQILGQKVEFLVSFYNNEISEKSEIFDDQFSVERPDGSNFTLKIRSTKLEDSAMYFCASSESSWTGKRTDTQYFGPGTRLTVL.

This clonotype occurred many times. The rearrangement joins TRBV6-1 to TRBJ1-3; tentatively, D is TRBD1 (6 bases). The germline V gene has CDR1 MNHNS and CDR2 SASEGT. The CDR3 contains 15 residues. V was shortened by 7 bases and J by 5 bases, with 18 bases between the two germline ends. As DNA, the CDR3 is TGTGCCAGCATCCCTACAGGGTCTACCAGAAACACCATATATTTT. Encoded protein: CASIPTGSTRNTIYF.

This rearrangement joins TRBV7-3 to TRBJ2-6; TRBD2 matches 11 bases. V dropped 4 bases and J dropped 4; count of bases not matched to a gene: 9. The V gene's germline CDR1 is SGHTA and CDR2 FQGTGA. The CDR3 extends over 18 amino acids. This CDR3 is CASSSPLAGASGANVLTF. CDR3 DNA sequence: TGTGCCAGCAGCTCCCCACTAGCGGGAGCCTCCGGGGCCAACGTCCTGACTTTC.

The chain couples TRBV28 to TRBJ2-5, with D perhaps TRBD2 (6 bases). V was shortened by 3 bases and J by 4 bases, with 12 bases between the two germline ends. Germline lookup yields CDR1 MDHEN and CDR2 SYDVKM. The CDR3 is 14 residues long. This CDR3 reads CASSFMMGGETQYF. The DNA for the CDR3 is TGTGCCAGCAGTTTCATGATGGGGGGAGAGACCCAGTACTTC.

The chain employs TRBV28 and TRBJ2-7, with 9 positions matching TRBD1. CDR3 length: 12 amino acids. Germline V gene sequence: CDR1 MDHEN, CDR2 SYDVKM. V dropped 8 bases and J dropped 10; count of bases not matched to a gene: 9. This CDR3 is CASHPGQGKQYF. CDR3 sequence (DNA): TGTGCCAGCCATCCGGGACAGGGCAAACAGTACTTC.

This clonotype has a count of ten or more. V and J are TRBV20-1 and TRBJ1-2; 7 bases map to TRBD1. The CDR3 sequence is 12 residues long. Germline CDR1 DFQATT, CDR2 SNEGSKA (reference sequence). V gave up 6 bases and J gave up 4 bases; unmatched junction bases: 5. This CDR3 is CSAQQGSYGYTF. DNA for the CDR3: TGCAGTGCCCAACAGGGGAGCTATGGCTACACCTTC.

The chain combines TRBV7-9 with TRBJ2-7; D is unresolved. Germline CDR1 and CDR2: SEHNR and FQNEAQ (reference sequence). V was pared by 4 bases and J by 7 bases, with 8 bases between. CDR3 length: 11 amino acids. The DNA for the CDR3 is TGTGCCAGCAGCTCCCGGATTGAGCAGTACTTC. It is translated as CASSSRIEQYF.

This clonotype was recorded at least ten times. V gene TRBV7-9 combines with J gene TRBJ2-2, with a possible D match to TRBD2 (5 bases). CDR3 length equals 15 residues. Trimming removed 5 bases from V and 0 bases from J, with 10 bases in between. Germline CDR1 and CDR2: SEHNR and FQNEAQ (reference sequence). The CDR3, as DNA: TGTGCCAGCAGCGTGGGAGCGGCGAACACCGGGGAGCTGTTTTTT. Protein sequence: CASSVGAANTGELFF.